This T cell receptor beta chain was sequenced during a study of neurological immune-mediated disorders. Template-switch 5'RACE cDNA synthesis added a 10-nucleotide unique molecular identifier. A single record per CDR3 protein comes from TCRdb applying MiXCR to the 5' RACE reads. Counted here are about 46,000 distinct CDR3 sequences, about 2% occurring once; the ten biggest clones make up roughly 2%. General observations from the study: The absence of any CDR3 amino acid sequence shared by expanded clones across subjects suggests that repertoires were private in all groups. The multiple sclerosis repertoire cluster was associated with no clinical or MRI feature.

CDR1 and CDR2 (germline): DFQATT, SNEGSKA (reference sequence). Trimming shortened V by 5 bases and J by 0 bases, and 14 bases separated the two germline ends. The CDR3 spans 15 residues. This clonotype was counted many times. The antigen is not known. The chain couples TRBV20-1 to TRBJ1-5; D is perhaps TRBD1 (6 bases). The specimen was PBMCs. The TCR sequence derives from a woman aged 40 to 50 with multiple sclerosis. CDR3 in DNA: TGCAGTGCTGCCCGGACAGAAACTAGCAATCAGCCCCAGCATTTT. This sequence encodes CSAARTETSNQPQHF.